The clone carrying this T cell receptor beta chain was detected once. Its specificity is unknown. This specimen belongs to a study of T cell responses to AZD1222 COVID-19 vaccine. Study-wide results and limits: Without day 14 samples, only post-peak T cell repertoires were studied. Spike-specific TCR breadth and depth both grew after two AZD1222 doses. Most donors were white British and more were female, and clonal diversity was possibly underestimated. Spike-wide vaccine-associated CD4 TCRs dominated at 160-218 and 743-854.

This table comes from immunoSEQ multiplex PCR, and its TCRdb copy is limited to in-frame clones, with some not included. The sample shows over 70,000 clones, about 91% of them seen only once. The CDR3 totals 11 residues. Per germline, CDR1 GTSNPN and CDR2 SVGIG (reference sequence). V was shortened by 2 bases and J by 8 bases, with 9 bases between the two germline ends. This receptor was identified in an adult in good health. V is TRBV30 and J is TRBJ1-2, with D possibly matching TRBD1 (6 bases). Sequencing was performed on peripheral blood, taken on day 0 of MenACWY control vaccination. The CDR3, as DNA: TGTGCCTGGAGTCAGACAGGCGGCTACACCTTC. As protein: CAWSQTGGYTF.